The 10 T cell receptor beta chains presented below share a single source sample, sequenced in a study of blood T cell repertoires in COVID-19. Clones were sequenced by immunoSEQ multiplex PCR, and TCRdb holds only the in-frame ones, with some missing. The table shows 87,000 or so clones, with approximately 83% occurring only once. Sequenced: peripheral blood. The receptors shown here come from an older woman with acute or convalescent COVID-19.

The sample holds one count of this clone. J is TRBJ2-7 and V is TRBV28; D is unresolved. The CDR3 runs to 12 residues. The germline V gene has CDR1 MDHEN and CDR2 SYDVKM. The ends were cut back, 5 bases at V and 1 base at J, with 6 bases in the middle. CDR3 sequence reads: CASSQVSYEQYF. The CDR3 DNA reads as TGTGCCAGCAGTCAGGTATCCTACGAGCAGTACTTC.

The chain has TRBV4-2 and TRBJ2-4; 8 nucleotides agree with TRBD1. Germline V gives CDR1 LGHNA, CDR2 YNFKEQ. The CDR3 has 14 amino acids. Unmatched junction bases numbered 3, after V lost 0 bases and J lost 8 bases. The CDR3 sequence is CASSQEGQGDIQYF. As DNA, the CDR3 is TGTGCCAGCAGCCAAGAAGGACAGGGAGACATTCAGTACTTC.

The DNA of the CDR3 is TGTGCCAGCAGTACGGACAGGGGCAGTTATGGCTACACCTTC. It specifies CASSTDRGSYGYTF. This chain joins TRBV11-2 and TRBJ1-2; 9 bases align to TRBD1. The V gene's germline CDR1 is SGHAT and CDR2 FQNNGV. The CDR3 is 14 amino acids. The V and J ends lost 6 bases and 5 bases, in that order; junction bases with no gene match: 7. Full variable domain (remainder filled in from reference TRBV11-2 and TRBJ1-2): EAGVAQSPRYKIIEKRQSVAFWCNPISGHATLYWYQQILGQGPKLLIQFQNNGVVDDSQLPKDRFSAERLKGVDSTLKIQPAKLEDSAVYLCASSTDRGSYGYTFGSGTRLTVV.

The chain employs TRBV27 and TRBJ1-5; D is unclear. With 2 bases removed from V and 11 bases from J, the gap between germline ends came to 19 bases. Germline assignment: CDR1 MNHEY and CDR2 SMNVEV (reference sequence). The CDR3 extends over 15 amino acids. CDR3 DNA sequence: TGTGCCAGCAGTTTAGATCGCGCCGATCAATCTTCCCAGCATTTT. This sequence encodes CASSLDRADQSSQHF.

The chain uses TRBV18 and TRBJ1-6, with D uncertain. The CDR3 length is 17 residues. Germline values: CDR1 KGHSH, CDR2 LQKENI. Trimming took 0 bases from V and 11 from J, leaving 20 bases between them. CDR3 loop: CASSPPGSGGEGTPLHF. In DNA, the CDR3 is TGTGCCAGCTCACCACCGGGGTCCGGCGGGGAAGGTACACCCCTCCACTTT.

The chain employs TRBV30 and TRBJ1-6; 7 bases match TRBD1. The junction had 6 bases not matched to a gene; V was cut back by 0 bases and J by 7 bases. The CDR3 totals 15 residues. Germline assignment: CDR1 GTSNPN and CDR2 SVGIG (reference sequence). The chain's CDR3 is CAWSVTGKQNSPLHF. DNA of the CDR3: TGTGCCTGGAGTGTGACAGGGAAACAAAATTCACCCCTCCACTTT.

The rearrangement joins TRBV10-1 to TRBJ2-1; TRBD2 matches 7 bases. The trim removed 3 bases at V and 4 bases at J, leaving 3 bases unmatched. Germline CDR1 and CDR2: WNHNN and SYGVQD (reference sequence). This CDR3 is 14 amino acids long. In DNA, the CDR3 is TGCGCCAGCAGTGATCCCGGGGGGTACAATGAGCAGTTCTTC. It yields the protein CASSDPGGYNEQFF.

The CDR3 region is CASSSPDRSPNTEAFF. CDR3 nucleotide sequence: TGTGCCAGCAGCTCCCCGGACAGGTCCCCTAACACTGAAGCTTTCTTT. The V gene is TRBV11-3, the J gene TRBJ1-1; 7 bases align to TRBD1. The trim removed 4 bases at V and 2 bases at J, leaving 10 bases unmatched. From germline, CDR1 is SGHNT and CDR2 YENEEA. This CDR3 has 16 amino acids.

The chain joins TRBV15 to TRBJ2-1; the match to TRBD1 covers 8 bases. The ends lost 2 bases at V and 5 bases at J; junction bases unmatched: 5. The CDR3 sequence is 15 residues long. Germline CDR1 reads LNHNV; CDR2 reads YYDKDF (reference sequence). The DNA for the CDR3 is TGTGCCACCAGCAGATTCGGACAGGGCAACAATGAGCAGTTCTTC. Protein product: CATSRFGQGNNEQFF.

The chain combines TRBV11-2 with TRBJ2-5; D possibly corresponds to TRBD1 (5 bases). The CDR3 has 13 amino acids. The germline gives CDR1 SGHAT, CDR2 FQNNGV. The V gene lost 5 bases and the J gene lost 5 bases, with 12 bases spanning the gap. CDR3 DNA sequence: TGTGCCAGCAGCCGAGACAGTGGGGAGACCCAGTACTTC. This translates into CASSRDSGETQYF.